One and the same sample provided the 29 T cell receptor beta chains below, sequenced in a study of siplizumab effects on memory and regulatory T cells. Measured with immunoSEQ multiplex PCR; TCRdb has only the in-frame clones, and not every one. Among approximately 97,000 clones listed, 80% to 95% were seen once. The sample consisted of CD4+ T cells sorted from blood. The receptors derive from a human donor in good health.

The gene calls are TRBV30 and TRBJ2-7, with D perhaps TRBD1 (5 bases). The germline gives CDR1 GTSNPN, CDR2 SVGIG (reference sequence). The CDR3 is made up of 12 amino acids. V dropped 5 bases and J dropped 10 bases, with 18 bases sitting between them. The CDR3 sequence: CAWDQIRQYQYF. The CDR3 DNA follows: TGTGCCTGGGACCAAATCCGACAGTATCAGTACTTC.

This clone was counted a few times. This chain uses TRBV27 with TRBJ1-1; 8 nucleotides match TRBD1. CDR1 and CDR2 from the germline V gene are MNHEY and SMNVEV (reference sequence). V lost 4 bases, J lost 1 base, and 8 bases stayed unmatched. The CDR3 has 16 residues. CDR3 protein: CASSSRTGYANTEAFF. DNA for the CDR3: TGTGCCAGCAGTTCCCGGACAGGGTACGCGAACACTGAAGCTTTCTTT.

This chain links TRBV7-2 with TRBJ1-5; 10 bases map to TRBD1. CDR1 is SGHTA, CDR2 FQGNSA, per germline. V shed 5 bases and J 6 bases; nucleotides not matched to a gene: 10. The CDR3 loop spans 16 amino acids. The CDR3 DNA follows: TGTGCCAGCAGCCCCTTTAGGGGACAGGGGAGTCAGCCCCAGCATTTT. It encodes CASSPFRGQGSQPQHF. Full variable domain (remainder filled in from reference TRBV7-2 and TRBJ1-5): GAGVSQSPSNKVTEKGKDVELRCDPISGHTALYWYRQSLGQGLEFLIYFQGNSAPDKSGLPSDRFSAERTGGSVSTLTIQRTQQEDSAVYLCASSPFRGQGSQPQHFGDGTRLSIL.

The chain is built from TRBV30 and TRBJ1-1; D remains ambiguous. CDR1 and CDR2 from the germline V gene are GTSNPN and SVGIG (reference sequence). Trimming cost V 0 bases and J 3 bases, with 20 bases left between them. This CDR3 spans 17 amino acids. CDR3 amino acids: CAWSVSEPGSWYTEAFF. The CDR3 coding sequence is TGTGCCTGGAGTGTTTCTGAACCCGGGTCTTGGTACACTGAAGCTTTCTTT.

This chain links TRBV28 with TRBJ1-5, with 7 bases identical to TRBD1. CDR3 length: 14 residues. Germline V gene data show CDR1 as MDHEN and CDR2 as SYDVKM. V lost 6 bases and J lost 9; bases outside the gene matches: 11. The CDR3 sequence: CASRKDRNRSPQHF. Written as DNA, the CDR3 is TGTGCCAGCAGGAAGGACAGGAATCGGTCGCCCCAGCATTTT. Supplemented by reference TRBV28 and TRBJ1-5, the full variable domain reads DVKVTQSSRYLVKRTGEKVFLECVQDMDHENMFWYRQDPGLGLRLIYFSYDVKMKEKGDIPEGYSVSREKKERFSLILESASTNQTSMYLCASRKDRNRSPQHFGDGTRLSIL.

The chain joins TRBV4-1 to TRBJ2-5, with 8 bases fitting TRBD1. Germline CDR1 and CDR2: MGHRA and YSYEKL. The CDR3 spans 15 residues. V lost 4 bases to trimming and J lost 3 bases; unmatched junction nucleotides: 7. The CDR3 sequence is CASSRMKDREETQYF. CDR3 in DNA: TGCGCCAGCAGCCGAATGAAGGACAGGGAAGAGACCCAGTACTTC.

The table lists this clone with a count of one. V is TRBV19 and J is TRBJ2-7; 7 bases agree with TRBD2. This CDR3 region has 15 residues. The germline gives CDR1 LNHDA, CDR2 SQIVND (reference sequence). The V and J ends lost 1 base and 3 bases, in that order; junction bases with no gene match: 6. The DNA of the CDR3 is TGTGCCAGTAGTATAGGCCCCAGCGGGGACTACGAGCAGTACTTC. Translation gives CASSIGPSGDYEQYF.

This chain uses TRBV11-2 with TRBJ1-4; the D is unclear. Germline V lookup: CDR1 SGHAT, CDR2 FQNNGV. The CDR3 has 14 amino acids. The germline V and J ends were trimmed by 2 bases and 9 bases, with 13 bases remaining between them. This CDR3 reads CASSLPPSDQKLFF. CDR3 nucleotides: TGTGCCAGCAGCTTACCCCCCTCCGATCAAAAACTGTTTTTT.

This chain links TRBV5-1 with TRBJ1-5; D is ambiguous. The CDR3 contains 16 residues. The V end was cut by 1 base, the J end by 2 bases, with 13 bases between. In germline, CDR1 is SGHRS, CDR2 YFSETQ. In DNA, the CDR3 is TGCGCCAGCAGCTTGATGGGCGGTCCTGGCAATCAGCCCCAGCATTTT. Residues: CASSLMGGPGNQPQHF.

The V and J genes are TRBV28 and TRBJ2-7; D possibly uses TRBD1 or TRBD2 (5 bases each). Germline CDR1 MDHEN, CDR2 SYDVKM. The V end lost 3 bases, the J end lost 6 bases, and 24 bases lay between the germline ends. This CDR3 comprises 17 residues. The chain's CDR3 is CASSLGPLLGPTREQYF. The CDR3 DNA reads TGTGCCAGCAGTTTGGGCCCCCTTTTGGGACCGACTCGCGAGCAGTACTTC.

The chain has TRBV13 and TRBJ2-4; 8 bases line up with TRBD1. From germline, CDR1 is PRHDT and CDR2 FYEKMQ (reference sequence). Losses at the gene ends were 2 bases for V and 7 bases for J; bases not matched to a gene: 10. CDR3 length: 16 residues. CDR3 in DNA: TGTGCCAGCAGCTTAATTCAGGGGGCAAGTGCGAACATTCAGTACTTC. Residues: CASSLIQGASANIQYF.

V and J are TRBV2 and TRBJ1-1; the match to TRBD1 covers 7 bases. The CDR3 consists of 12 residues. Germline assignment: CDR1 SNHLY and CDR2 FYNNEI. V lost 6 bases, J lost 6 bases, and 4 bases stayed unmatched. CDR3 DNA: TGTGCCAGCAGACAGGGGAGTCCTGAAGCTTTCTTT. It encodes CASRQGSPEAFF.

The J gene is TRBJ1-1, the V gene TRBV27; D unresolved. The length of the CDR3 is 16 residues. The V gene lost 3 bases and the J gene lost 1 base, with 15 bases spanning the gap. Germline values: CDR1 MNHEY, CDR2 SMNVEV (reference sequence). The CDR3 protein is CASSFKTALRNTEAFF. The CDR3 region has the DNA TGTGCCAGCAGTTTTAAGACCGCGCTAAGGAACACTGAAGCTTTCTTT.

The sample holds a few counts of this clone. The chain recombines TRBV7-9 with TRBJ1-1; 8 bases agree with TRBD1. CDR3 length: 14 amino acids. CDR1 and CDR2 (germline): SEHNR, FQNEAQ (reference sequence). The trim removed 6 bases at V and 4 bases at J, leaving 7 bases unmatched. The CDR3 is CASSLQGVGTEAFF. DNA for the CDR3: TGTGCCAGCAGTTTACAGGGGGTGGGCACTGAAGCTTTCTTT.

V gene TRBV6-5 combines with J gene TRBJ1-5, with no clear D. The CDR3 has 14 amino acids. V lost 6 bases, J lost 6 bases, and 15 bases lay in between. From germline, CDR1 is MNHEY and CDR2 SVGAGI. As DNA, the CDR3 is TGTGCCAGCAGCCGGACCCGGACGGGTCAGCCCCAGCATTTT. This gives the protein CASSRTRTGQPQHF.

The chain couples TRBV7-9 to TRBJ2-5; TRBD2 aligns across 14 bases. V was pared by 5 bases and J by 6 bases, with 11 bases of the junction left unmatched. Germline V CDR1 and CDR2: SEHNR, FQNEAQ (reference sequence). This CDR3 is built from 17 residues. CDR3 sequence reads: CASSEGLAGVGGKTQYF. CDR3 nucleotides: TGTGCCAGCAGCGAGGGACTAGCGGGAGTGGGTGGTAAGACCCAGTACTTC.

The rearrangement links TRBV11-2 to TRBJ1-1; D is unclear. The CDR3 length is 12 residues. V lost 0 bases, J lost 11 bases, and 10 bases lay in between. Per germline, CDR1 SGHAT and CDR2 FQNNGV. CDR3 amino acids: CASSLEGRRAFF. Written as DNA, the CDR3 is TGTGCCAGCAGCTTAGAAGGCAGGAGGGCTTTCTTT.

The genes are TRBV20-1 and TRBJ2-1; D is uncertain. The CDR3 runs to 11 residues. V was clipped by 7 bases and J by 8 bases, with 12 bases between them. Germline-derived CDR1 and CDR2 are DFQATT and SNEGSKA (reference sequence). CDR3 region: CSVRSVHEQFF. CDR3 nucleotides: TGCAGTGTTCGGTCTGTTCATGAGCAGTTCTTC.

The rearrangement joins TRBV7-8 to TRBJ2-5; no clear D gene. Germline values: CDR1 SGHVS, CDR2 FQNEAQ. V dropped 5 bases and J dropped 2 bases, with 3 bases sitting between them. This CDR3 contains 11 residues. The CDR3 protein is CASSPQETQYF. CDR3 in DNA: TGTGCCAGCAGCCCTCAAGAGACCCAGTACTTC.

Only a few counts were recorded for this clone. The V and J genes are TRBV20-1 and TRBJ2-5; 9 bases align to TRBD2. The CDR3 totals 11 residues. Germline V gene lookup returns CDR1 DFQATT and CDR2 SNEGSKA (reference sequence). J was trimmed by 5 bases and V by 5 bases; bases with no gene match: 0. The CDR3 bases are TGCAGTGCTGGACTAGCGGAGACCCAGTACTTC. Translation gives CSAGLAETQYF.

The chain employs TRBV19 and TRBJ1-2; TRBD1 might be the D (6 bases). Germline assignment: CDR1 LNHDA and CDR2 SQIVND (reference sequence). With 3 bases removed from V and 8 bases from J, the gap between germline ends came to 16 bases. The CDR3 spans 14 residues. In nucleotides, the CDR3 is TGTGCCAGTAGTATCCCCGGACAGCTAGGCGGCTACACCTTC. Its protein product is CASSIPGQLGGYTF.

This clone was counted a single time. The V gene is TRBV7-2, the J gene TRBJ2-4; no clear D gene. This CDR3 has 13 amino acids. Trimming pared 0 bases from V and 15 bases from J, leaving 15 bases between. The germline V gene has CDR1 SGHTA and CDR2 FQGNSA. CDR3 amino acids: CASSLANRLDRYF. CDR3 nucleotide sequence: TGTGCCAGCAGCTTAGCGAATCGGCTAGACCGGTACTTC.

The rearrangement links TRBV30 to TRBJ1-2, with D possibly matching TRBD1 (6 bases). The CDR3 loop spans 13 amino acids. Germline V CDR1 and CDR2: GTSNPN, SVGIG (reference sequence). Trimming took 5 bases from V and 4 from J, leaving 14 bases between them. CDR3 in DNA: TGTGCCTGGGAGTTCGGGGGCGGCTATGGCTACACCTTC. This encodes CAWEFGGGYGYTF.

This rearrangement joins TRBV5-4 to TRBJ2-5; D could derive from TRBD1 or TRBD2 (5 bases each). Trimming removed 0 bases at V and 0 bases at J, with 6 bases between. The germline V gene encodes CDR1 SGHNT and CDR2 YYREEE (reference sequence). This CDR3 spans 14 amino acids. The CDR3 DNA reads TGTGCCAGCAGCTTGGGGGGGTACCAAGAGACCCAGTACTTC. This translates into CASSLGGYQETQYF.

This clone occurred once. The chain carries TRBV29-1 and TRBJ2-7; D is uncertain. Germline V CDR1 and CDR2: SQVTM, ANQGSEA. Trimming left V 4 bases short and J 6 bases short, with 16 bases between. The CDR3 sequence is 13 residues long. DNA for the CDR3: TGCAGCGTTGGGATCTTCCTAATAGGCGAGCAGTACTTC. Its translation: CSVGIFLIGEQYF.

The V gene is TRBV19, the J gene TRBJ1-2, with a possible D match to TRBD1 (5 bases). The ends were cut back, 3 bases at V and 8 bases at J, with 25 bases in the middle. In germline, CDR1 is LNHDA, CDR2 SQIVND (reference sequence). The CDR3 consists of 17 residues. The CDR3 bases are TGTGCCAGTAGTATTGGTCAGGGAATTAAAGGCACCTGGGGCTACACCTTC. Encoded protein: CASSIGQGIKGTWGYTF.

The chain carries TRBV5-1 and TRBJ2-1, with D hard to call. CDR1 SGHRS and CDR2 YFSETQ come from the germline V gene. The CDR3 has 13 amino acids. Trimming removed 5 bases from V and 5 bases from J, with 11 bases in between. The CDR3 is CASRRGPNNEQFF. The CDR3 coding sequence is TGCGCCAGCAGGCGTGGGCCGAACAATGAGCAGTTCTTC. Full variable domain (outside the CDR3, taken from reference TRBV5-1 and TRBJ2-1): KAGVTQTPRYLIKTRGQQVTLSCSPISGHRSVSWYQQTPGQGLQFLFEYFSETQRNKGNFPGRFSGRQFSNSRSEMNVSTLELGDSALYLCASRRGPNNEQFFGPGTRLTVL.

The rearrangement joins TRBV7-2 to TRBJ2-2; TRBD1 agrees at 7 bases. The germline V gene encodes CDR1 SGHTA and CDR2 FQGNSA. The ends lost 3 bases at V and 4 bases at J; junction bases unmatched: 2. The CDR3 contains 14 residues. CDR3 sequence (DNA): TGTGCCAGCAGCTTGAGACAGGGCACCGGGGAGCTGTTTTTT. This translates into CASSLRQGTGELFF.

This clone was counted a few times. The genes are TRBV28 and TRBJ1-1; D is undetermined. This CDR3 has 15 amino acids. Trimming cost V 3 bases and J 0 bases, with 11 bases left between them. From germline, CDR1 is MDHEN and CDR2 SYDVKM. The CDR3 coding sequence is TGTGCCAGCAGTTTTAAAAGCAGTATGAACACTGAAGCTTTCTTT. This encodes CASSFKSSMNTEAFF. Together with reference TRBV28 and TRBJ1-1, the CDR3 gives the full variable domain: DVKVTQSSRYLVKRTGEKVFLECVQDMDHENMFWYRQDPGLGLRLIYFSYDVKMKEKGDIPEGYSVSREKKERFSLILESASTNQTSMYLCASSFKSSMNTEAFFGQGTRLTVV.